A single sample gave rise to the 30 T cell receptor beta chains below, sequenced in a study of shared clonotypes between healthy human individuals. Produced via immunoSEQ multiplex PCR; TCRdb's table is partial and in-frame only. The sample holds some 2,500,000 clones, 85% to 95% seen once. Sequenced input: naive CD4+ T cells from PBMCs. The subset denotes: CD45RA+ positively selected. The origin of the receptors is a man in his late teens or twenties in good health. Some clones in this sample may be carry-over from other donors' samples.

Points on this clone: The sample carries other DNA sequences with the same CDR3. The chain joins TRBV5-1 to TRBJ2-7; 10 nucleotides agree with TRBD2. V lost 4 bases, J lost 0 bases, and 4 bases stayed unmatched. The CDR3 covers 15 residues. The germline V gene encodes CDR1 SGHRS and CDR2 YFSETQ. CDR3 sequence (DNA): TGCGCCAGCAGCCTCGGACTAGCGGACTCCTACGAGCAGTACTTC. As protein: CASSLGLADSYEQYF.

For this clone: Other DNA variants within this sample encode the same CDR3. The genes are TRBV20-1 and TRBJ2-7; no clear D. Deletions cut 3 bases from V and 1 base from J, with 4 bases between. CDR1 is DFQATT, CDR2 SNEGSKA, per germline (reference sequence). CDR3 length equals 11 residues. Here the CDR3 reads CSARASYEQYF. CDR3 bases: TGCAGTGCTAGGGCGTCCTACGAGCAGTACTTC.

Comment on this clone: Other nucleotide sequences from this sample produce the same CDR3. This chain joins TRBV5-1 and TRBJ2-1; D might be TRBD1 (6 bases). This CDR3 comprises 14 residues. Trimming stripped 0 bases from V and 2 bases from J, with 6 bases between. CDR1 is SGHRS, CDR2 YFSETQ, per germline. CDR3 region: CASSLGDTYNEQFF. The CDR3 DNA reads TGCGCCAGCAGCTTGGGGGACACCTACAATGAGCAGTTCTTC.

V usage is TRBV7-2 and J usage is TRBJ1-3; the D is unclear. Trimming stripped 5 bases from V and 0 bases from J, with 8 bases between. The CDR3 covers 14 residues. CDR1 and CDR2 (germline): SGHTA, FQGNSA. The CDR3 DNA is TGTGCCAGCAGCGCTAGGGCCTCTGGAAACACCATATATTTT. Translating it yields CASSARASGNTIYF.

The V call is TRBV6-6, the J call TRBJ2-2; TRBD1 is a possible D gene (6 bases). The CDR3 is 15 residues long. Germline lookup yields CDR1 MNHNY and CDR2 SVGAGI (reference sequence). The V end was cut by 6 bases, the J end by 6 bases, with 17 bases between. The CDR3 reads CASSQGQVGAGELFF. The CDR3, as DNA: TGTGCCAGCAGCCAGGGGCAGGTGGGCGCCGGGGAGCTGTTTTTT.

CDR3 in DNA: TGCGCCAGCAGCTTGGAAATTGGACATTACAATGAGCAGTTCTTC. Its protein product is CASSLEIGHYNEQFF. The chain is built from TRBV5-1 and TRBJ2-1; D possibly corresponds to TRBD1 (5 bases). CDR1 SGHRS and CDR2 YFSETQ come from the germline V gene. This CDR3 comprises 15 residues. The V end was cut by 0 bases, the J end by 4 bases, with 11 bases between. Drawing the rest from reference TRBV5-1 and TRBJ2-1, the complete variable domain is KAGVTQTPRYLIKTRGQQVTLSCSPISGHRSVSWYQQTPGQGLQFLFEYFSETQRNKGNFPGRFSGRQFSNSRSEMNVSTLELGDSALYLCASSLEIGHYNEQFFGPGTRLTVL.

V gene TRBV28 combines with J gene TRBJ1-1, with TRBD1 as a possible D gene (6 bases). Germline V gene lookup returns CDR1 MDHEN and CDR2 SYDVKM. This CDR3 comprises 13 residues. Trimming stripped 6 bases from V and 10 bases from J, with 18 bases between. The CDR3 DNA reads TGTGCCAGCAGACAGGGCCCGACGGTGGGAGCTTTCTTT. Translating gives CASRQGPTVGAFF.

V and J are TRBV7-2 and TRBJ1-2, with TRBD1 matching over 9 bases. V was clipped by 5 bases and J by 0 bases; unmatched bases: 10. The CDR3 has 17 amino acids. The germline CDR1 and CDR2 sequences are SGHTA and FQGNSA. CDR3 loop: CASSTRDRVRTNYGYTF. The CDR3 region has the DNA TGTGCCAGCAGCACCCGGGACAGGGTGAGGACTAACTATGGCTACACCTTC.

Concerning this clone: The sample holds other DNA sequences that translate to the same CDR3. V usage is TRBV28 and J usage is TRBJ1-2, with D uncertain. With 3 bases removed from V and 4 bases from J, the gap between germline ends came to 6 bases. Germline values: CDR1 MDHEN, CDR2 SYDVKM. CDR3 length: 12 residues. CDR3 in DNA: TGTGCCAGCAGTTTTACGGGCTATGGCTACACCTTC. This codes for CASSFTGYGYTF.

This chain connects TRBV19 to TRBJ2-3; D ambiguous. Germline V gives CDR1 LNHDA, CDR2 SQIVND (reference sequence). The V gene lost 11 bases and the J gene lost 2 bases, with 17 bases spanning the gap. The CDR3 length is 14 residues. CDR3 coding DNA: TGTGCCTGCTCAAAACCCCAGCCCACAGATACGCAGTATTTT. Residues: CACSKPQPTDTQYF.

V is TRBV6-5 and J is TRBJ1-1; no firm D call. The CDR3 consists of 15 residues. The germline gives CDR1 MNHEY, CDR2 SVGAGI. V shed 3 bases and J shed 6 bases, with 17 bases lying between them. Here the CDR3 DNA reads TGTGCCAGCAGTTATTCGGGTAGGGTGGAGGCTGAAGCTTTCTTT. Translated: CASSYSGRVEAEAFF.

V usage is TRBV14 and J usage is TRBJ2-7; D is unclear. The CDR3 length is 14 residues. With 3 bases removed from V and 0 bases from J, the gap between germline ends came to 9 bases. Germline V gene sequence: CDR1 SGHDN, CDR2 FVKESK. The CDR3 sequence: CASSQSRVSYEQYF. In DNA, the CDR3 is TGTGCCAGCAGCCAGTCTAGGGTCTCCTACGAGCAGTACTTC.

This sequence joins TRBV5-4 and TRBJ1-6, with 7 bases aligning to TRBD1. This CDR3 contains 17 residues. The J segment lost 9 bases and the V segment lost 6 bases, leaving 18 bases of the junction unmatched. Germline V gene sequence: CDR1 SGHNT, CDR2 YYREEE (reference sequence). The CDR3 DNA reads as TGTGCCAGCACCCGAACAGGGGACCCGAGACAACCTTCACCCCTCCACTTT. Protein: CASTRTGDPRQPSPLHF.

The V and J genes are TRBV19 and TRBJ1-1, with D perhaps matching TRBD1 (6 bases). The CDR3 is made up of 14 amino acids. Germline-derived CDR1 and CDR2 are LNHDA and SQIVND (reference sequence). Trimming shortened V by 7 bases and J by 11 bases, and 23 bases separated the two germline ends. The DNA of the CDR3 is TGTGCCAGTACTCAGGGGCCGGCACAGGGACTCGCTTTCTTT. This codes for CASTQGPAQGLAFF.

The rearrangement links TRBV28 to TRBJ2-4; 9 nucleotides match TRBD2. The V segment lost 6 bases and the J segment 3 bases; nucleotides outside the gene matches: 9. This CDR3 is 16 amino acids long. From germline, CDR1 is MDHEN and CDR2 SYDVKM. CDR3: CASSLPSGTYKNIQYF. CDR3 coding DNA: TGTGCCAGCAGCCTACCTAGCGGGACCTACAAAAACATTCAGTACTTC. Looking up the rest from reference TRBV28 and TRBJ2-4 gives the full variable domain: DVKVTQSSRYLVKRTGEKVFLECVQDMDHENMFWYRQDPGLGLRLIYFSYDVKMKEKGDIPEGYSVSREKKERFSLILESASTNQTSMYLCASSLPSGTYKNIQYFGAGTRLSVL.

This clone was seen only once. V usage is TRBV2 and J usage is TRBJ2-5, with TRBD2 matching 8 bases. The CDR3 covers 16 residues. V was clipped by 10 bases and J by 5 bases; unmatched bases: 18. Germline V gene data show CDR1 as SNHLY and CDR2 as FYNNEI. CDR3 sequence (DNA): TGTGCCACCCCACCCTCCGGGCGGGAGGAGAGTGAGACCCAGTACTTC. It codes for CATPPSGREESETQYF. The full variable domain, completed using reference TRBV2 and TRBJ2-5, is EPEVTQTPSHQVTQMGQEVILRCVPISNHLYFYWYRQILGQKVEFLVSFYNNEISEKSEIFDDQFSVERPDGSNFTLKIRSTKLEDSAMYFCATPPSGREESETQYFGPGTRLLVL.

The CDR3 DNA follows: TGTGCCAGCAGCTTAGCGGCACAAATGAACACTGAAGCTTTCTTT. Translating gives CASSLAAQMNTEAFF. The chain employs TRBV7-2 and TRBJ1-1; D ambiguous. This CDR3 region has 15 residues. The germline CDR1 and CDR2 sequences are SGHTA and FQGNSA. The germline V and J ends were trimmed by 0 bases and 0 bases, with 8 bases remaining between them.

The chain uses TRBV5-1 and TRBJ1-2; 8 bases are shared with TRBD1. This CDR3 spans 14 amino acids. Trimming took 3 bases from V and 5 from J; bases not matched to a gene: 6. Germline V gene lookup returns CDR1 SGHRS and CDR2 YFSETQ. CDR3 amino acids: CASSYAGTGYGYTF. The CDR3 DNA sequence: TGCGCCAGCAGCTATGCCGGGACAGGATATGGCTACACCTTC.

The rearrangement links TRBV6-5 to TRBJ2-5; 8 bases map to TRBD2. Trimming took 5 bases from V and 5 from J; bases not matched to a gene: 4. The germline CDR1 and CDR2 sequences are MNHEY and SVGAGI. The CDR3 is made up of 13 amino acids. CDR3 sequence: CASSPQRGETQYF. CDR3 DNA: TGTGCCAGCAGTCCCCAGCGGGGGGAGACCCAGTACTTC.

The genes are TRBV5-1 and TRBJ1-2, with TRBD1 as a possible D gene (5 bases). The germline gives CDR1 SGHRS, CDR2 YFSETQ. V lost 3 bases and J 7 bases, leaving 19 bases between the germline ends. CDR3 length: 15 amino acids. CDR3 sequence (DNA): TGCGCCAGCAGCTCTGGGGGATCGGCCTCGGGTGGCTACACCTTC. Protein sequence: CASSSGGSASGGYTF. Supplemented by reference TRBV5-1 and TRBJ1-2, the full variable domain reads KAGVTQTPRYLIKTRGQQVTLSCSPISGHRSVSWYQQTPGQGLQFLFEYFSETQRNKGNFPGRFSGRQFSNSRSEMNVSTLELGDSALYLCASSSGGSASGGYTFGSGTRLTVV.

The V and J genes are TRBV6-1 and TRBJ2-6; D gene unclear. Germline assignment: CDR1 MNHNS and CDR2 SASEGT. The CDR3 has 13 residues. Between the trimmed V and J ends, which lost 8 bases and 2 bases, there was a span of 7 bases. CDR3 coding DNA: TGTGCCAGCTTTTTGGCTGGGGCCAACGTCCTGACTTTC. Amino acids: CASFLAGANVLTF.

This chain links TRBV28 with TRBJ2-1; D might be TRBD2 (6 bases). V lost 8 bases and J 5 bases, leaving 10 bases between the germline ends. Germline V gives CDR1 MDHEN, CDR2 SYDVKM. The CDR3 loop spans 12 amino acids. The CDR3 is CASGGLHNEQFF. In nucleotides, the CDR3 is TGTGCCAGCGGGGGACTCCACAATGAGCAGTTCTTC. Full variable domain (missing parts from reference TRBV28 and TRBJ2-1): DVKVTQSSRYLVKRTGEKVFLECVQDMDHENMFWYRQDPGLGLRLIYFSYDVKMKEKGDIPEGYSVSREKKERFSLILESASTNQTSMYLCASGGLHNEQFFGPGTRLTVL.

In regard to this clone: The same CDR3 is also encoded by other DNA sequences in this sample. This sequence joins TRBV7-9 and TRBJ2-7, with 7 bases fitting TRBD1. The CDR3 spans 14 residues. Per germline, CDR1 SEHNR and CDR2 FQNEAQ (reference sequence). V was clipped by 1 base and J by 0 bases; unmatched bases: 0. DNA of the CDR3: TGTGCCAGCAGCTTAGACAGGGGCTCCTACGAGCAGTACTTC. It specifies CASSLDRGSYEQYF.

The genes are TRBV6-4 and TRBJ2-3, with D maybe TRBD2 (6 bases). CDR1 and CDR2 (germline): MRHNA, SNTAGT. CDR3 length: 15 residues. V lost 6 bases to trimming and J lost 2 bases, with 15 bases between them. CDR3 loop: CASSHDAGSTDTQYF. The CDR3 nucleotides read TGTGCCAGCAGCCACGACGCGGGGTCCACAGATACGCAGTATTTT.

This chain joins TRBV27 and TRBJ2-7, with TRBD2 matching 10 bases. The CDR3 is made up of 16 amino acids. V dropped 5 bases and J dropped 1; count of bases not matched to a gene: 8. The germline gives CDR1 MNHEY, CDR2 SMNVEV (reference sequence). The CDR3 DNA reads TGTGCCAGCAGTAGAAGATCTAGCGGGAGTTCCTACGAGCAGTACTTC. This sequence encodes CASSRRSSGSSYEQYF.

The chain links TRBV7-3 to TRBJ2-2; 7 nucleotides line up with TRBD2. There are 14 residues in the CDR3. Germline CDR1 reads SGHTA; CDR2 reads FQGTGA. The V segment lost 5 bases and the J segment 5 bases; nucleotides outside the gene matches: 5. CDR3 nucleotides: TGTGCCAGCAGCCGGACTAGTCAAACCGGGGAGCTGTTTTTT. Translated, it gives CASSRTSQTGELFF.

The rearrangement links TRBV6-4 to TRBJ2-1, with D tentatively TRBD2 (6 bases). The CDR3 length is 13 residues. Trimming took 3 bases from V and 6 from J, leaving 9 bases between them. Germline CDR1 reads MRHNA; CDR2 reads SNTAGT. As DNA, the CDR3 is TGTGCCAGCAGTGAGGGACTCGCCAATGAGCAGTTCTTC. It codes for CASSEGLANEQFF.

Regarding this clone: At the DNA level, this CDR3 is encoded by other sequences in the same sample as well. The chain is built from TRBV7-3 and TRBJ2-5; D is ambiguous. Germline CDR1 is SGHTA and CDR2 is FQGTGA. This CDR3 comprises 13 residues. Trimming pared 5 bases from V and 5 bases from J, leaving 12 bases between. CDR3 sequence reads: CASSLGPAETQYF. The CDR3 coding sequence is TGTGCCAGCAGCCTCGGACCGGCGGAGACCCAGTACTTC.

A single count supports this clone. V and J are TRBV27 and TRBJ2-1; TRBD1 or TRBD2 may be the D gene (5 bases each). This CDR3 is built from 17 residues. Trimming left V 0 bases short and J 8 bases short, with 20 bases between. CDR1 and CDR2 (germline): MNHEY, SMNVEV (reference sequence). The CDR3 DNA reads TGTGCCAGCAGTTTATCCCGACGAGGGGCAAGGTGGGATGAGCAGTTCTTC. This sequence encodes CASSLSRRGARWDEQFF.

Concerning this clone itself: Within the sample, other DNA sequences also encode this same CDR3. This sequence joins TRBV9 and TRBJ1-1, with TRBD1 as a possible D gene (6 bases). V was trimmed by 2 bases and J by 2 bases, leaving 10 bases between them. The germline CDR1 and CDR2 sequences are SGDLS and YYNGEE. This CDR3 spans 14 amino acids. Here the CDR3 reads CASSVTGSNTEAFF. The CDR3 bases are TGTGCCAGCAGCGTTACAGGGTCCAACACTGAAGCTTTCTTT. Using reference TRBV9 and TRBJ1-1 for the parts outside the CDR3, the full variable domain is DSGVTQTPKHLITATGQRVTLRCSPRSGDLSVYWYQQSLDQGLQFLIQYYNGEERAKGNILERFSAQQFPDLHSELNLSSLELGDSALYFCASSVTGSNTEAFFGQGTRLTVV.